This T cell receptor beta chain is from a study of T-cell reconstitution after alpha-beta-depleted transplantation in children. Preparing the TCRbeta library involved the use of unique molecular identifiers. One entry per CDR3 protein results from TCRdb running MiXCR on the PCR reads. The sample consists of about 300,000 distinct CDR3 sequences, around 10% of them appearing once. This clonotype was counted many times. Its target is unknown. This CDR3 has 14 residues. CDR1 is SGHVS, CDR2 FQNEAQ, per germline. V lost 4 bases and J lost 7, with 14 bases in between. Study-wide results and limits: Roughly two months post-transplant, alpha-beta T cells reportedly originated from several hundred graft clones that had expanded. A year post-transplant, T-cell counts and diversity derived mostly from newly produced T cells. Certain patients had high TCRbeta diversity at day 60, and it came from recipient T cells and thymic progenitors that survived.

The source was PBMCs, collected before TCRalphabeta/CD19-depleted stem cell transplant. The genes are TRBV7-8 and TRBJ1-5; D possibly corresponds to TRBD1 (6 bases). This clonotype originated in a boy less than two years old with acute myeloid leukemia, due to receive a stem cell transplant. CDR3 DNA: TGTGCCAGCAGCTCCCTAAGGGGACACCAGCCCCAGCATTTT. This encodes CASSSLRGHQPQHF.